Listed below are T cell receptor beta chains from one sample, sequenced in a study of regulatory T cells in long-lasting Graves disease. In TCRdb, the multiplex PCR reads were re-called with MiXCR into one record per CDR3 protein. The sample has 620,000 or so distinct CDR3 sequences; about 16% are singletons. These records were also assigned to another study, of T cells in Graves' hyperthyroidism and ophthalmopathy.

Material: peripheral blood mononuclear cells (PBMCs), obtained at new diagnosis, from a patient treated with antithyroid drugs. The receptors originated from a woman younger than 45 with Graves disease. CDR3s include the opening cysteine and the closing phenylalanine or tryptophan. A D gene is named only where the DNA matches it firmly. For some rows the clone size is stated as once, few or many, or as a class when expanded; others skip it.

d_gene,v_gene,abundance,j_gene,CDR3nt,CDR3aa
TRBD1,TRBV11-2,many,TRBJ1-6,TGTGCCAGCAGCCGACTTGAGGGGGCGCGGAATTCACCCCTCCACTTT,CASSRLEGARNSPLHF
.,TRBV5-1,.,TRBJ2-4,TGCGCCAGCAGCTTGTACGGACCGGCCTCCCAAAACATTCAGTACTTC,CASSLYGPASQNIQYF
.,TRBV28,few,TRBJ1-5,TGTGCCAGCAGTTTCCATGCAGGGCGTCCGCCCCAGCATTTT,CASSFHAGRPPQHF
TRBD2,TRBV4-2,.,TRBJ2-3,TGTGCCAGCAGCCAAGATGGAGTCTCACCGGGGGGAGATACGCAGTATTTT,CASSQDGVSPGGDTQYF
TRBD2,TRBV2,.,TRBJ2-1,TGTGCCAGCAGTGAAGAGTCGGGGGGGCTAAATGAGCAGTTCTTC,CASSEESGGLNEQFF
TRBD1,TRBV6-1,.,TRBJ1-3,TGTGCCGGAATGACAGGGGTGGGAAACACCGTATATTTT,CAGMTGVGNTVYF
.,TRBV18,.,TRBJ1-6,TGTGCCAGCTCACCAATCCCTGCGGATTCACCCCTCCACTTT,CASSPIPADSPLHF
.,TRBV5-1,few,TRBJ2-5,TGCGCCAGCAGGTTGGGGCGTCTGCAAGAGACCCAGTACTTC,CASRLGRLQETQYF
.,TRBV6-1,many,TRBJ2-7,TGTGCCAGCAGTGAATTTAGCGCAACCTACGAGCAGTACTTC,CASSEFSATYEQYF
.,TRBV11-2,few,TRBJ2-1,TGTGCCAGCAGCACCTTATGGGGGAATGAGCAGTTCTTC,CASSTLWGNEQFF
.,TRBV28,many,TRBJ2-7,TGTGCCAGCAGTTTAGGGCCAAGGAAGGGTTACGAGCAGTACTTC,CASSLGPRKGYEQYF
.,TRBV24-1,many,TRBJ2-7,TGTGCCACCAGTGTTGAGGGAAACGAGCAGTACTTC,CATSVEGNEQYF
TRBD1,TRBV28,many,TRBJ1-2,TGTGCCAGCAATACAGGGGACTATGGCTACACCTTC,CASNTGDYGYTF
TRBD2,TRBV6-1,many,TRBJ2-1,TGTGCCAGCAGTCACCAAAGCGGGGGGGCCTACAATGAGCAGTTCTTC,CASSHQSGGAYNEQFF
TRBD2,TRBV20-1,few,TRBJ2-1,TGCAGTGCTAGAGGGGTGGGACCAGCGGGAGGTCTTAATGAGCAGTTCTTC,CSARGVGPAGGLNEQFF
.,TRBV10-3,many,TRBJ2-7,TGTGCCATCTCCCCTCCCTCGGAGGGAAGGCAGTACTTC,CAISPPSEGRQYF
.,TRBV6-1,few,TRBJ2-4,TGTGCCAGCAGTAAAGGGTTAATCGCCAAAAACATTCAGTACTTC,CASSKGLIAKNIQYF
TRBD2,TRBV2,many,TRBJ2-3,TGTGCTAAGACCCCGGCGGGAGGGCCACATACGCAGTATTTT,CAKTPAGGPHTQYF
.,TRBV6-1,many,TRBJ2-7,TGTGCCAGCAGTGACGGACGGTTCTCCTACGAGCAGTACTTC,CASSDGRFSYEQYF
.,TRBV7-2,many,TRBJ2-5,TGTGCCAGCAGCTTAGCGCTGCAGGGCCGGGGGCAAGAGACCCAGTACTTC,CASSLALQGRGQETQYF
.,TRBV24-1,.,TRBJ2-2,TGTGCCACCAGCGGGAGTGTGAACACCGGGGAGCTGTTTTTT,CATSGSVNTGELFF
TRBD1,TRBV7-2,many,TRBJ1-4,TGTGCCAGCAGCTGGGGACAGGGAGACGAAAAACTGTTTTTT,CASSWGQGDEKLFF
.,TRBV28,.,TRBJ2-7,TGTGCCAGCAGTGCCGGAGGGACAGCGCTTACCTACGAGCAGTACTTC,CASSAGGTALTYEQYF